A single T cell receptor beta chain is shown here with its context. Its specificity is unknown. The sample comes from a study of shared clonotypes between healthy human individuals. Every donor, a Caucasian adult, lived in Nashville, Tennessee. In unsorted samples, genomic DNA was obtained using around 100 million PBMCs. Trimming stripped 0 bases from V and 2 bases from J, with 7 bases between. This CDR3 has 14 amino acids. The germline CDR1 and CDR2 sequences are SGHDT and YYEEEE. Study-wide points: The study drew on few donors, limiting represented genetic and exposure-history diversity.

The assay was immunoSEQ multiplex PCR, and TCRdb's table has in-frame clones only and misses some. The sample yields roughly 510,000 clones, almost 80% seen once. The rearrangement uses TRBV5-6 and TRBJ2-3; D might be TRBD1 (6 bases). Sequencing was performed on PBMCs. The TCR sequence derives from a woman aged 40 to 50 in good health. Some clones in this sample may be carry-over from other donors' samples. In DNA form, the CDR3 reads TGTGCCAGCAGCTTGGGGGGGCACACAGATACGCAGTATTTT. Translated: CASSLGGHTDTQYF. The whole variable domain, filled in from reference TRBV5-6 and TRBJ2-3, reads DAGVTQSPTHLIKTRGQQVTLRCSPKSGHDTVSWYQQALGQGPQFIFQYYEEEERQRGNFPDRFSGHQFPNYSSELNVNALLLGDSALYLCASSLGGHTDTQYFGPGTRLTVL.